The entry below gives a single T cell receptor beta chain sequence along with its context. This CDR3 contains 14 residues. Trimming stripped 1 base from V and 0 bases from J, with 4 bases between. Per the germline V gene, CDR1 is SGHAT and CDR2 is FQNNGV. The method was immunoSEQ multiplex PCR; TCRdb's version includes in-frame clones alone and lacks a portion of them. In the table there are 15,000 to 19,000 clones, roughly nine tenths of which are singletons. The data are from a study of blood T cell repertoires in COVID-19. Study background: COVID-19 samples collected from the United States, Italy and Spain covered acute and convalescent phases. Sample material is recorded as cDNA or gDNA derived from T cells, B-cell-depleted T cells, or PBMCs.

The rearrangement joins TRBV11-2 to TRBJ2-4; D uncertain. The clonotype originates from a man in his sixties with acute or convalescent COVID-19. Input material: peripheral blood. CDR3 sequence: CASSLALAKNIQYF. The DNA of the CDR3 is TGTGCCAGCAGCTTAGCCCTAGCCAAAAACATTCAGTACTTC.